One T cell receptor (beta chain) is described in this entry. In the authors' methods: Cell counts per sample came from amplifying reference gene primers. TCRdb's copy holds only in-frame clones and misses some; the assay was immunoSEQ multiplex PCR. That table furnishes V, J and clone size, whereas the DNA furnished D and trimming. The table shows under 130,000 clones, with around 88% occurring only once. This specimen belongs to a study of blood T cell repertoires in COVID-19. Across the whole study: Sites in the United States, Italy and Spain provided acute and convalescent COVID-19 samples.

The CDR3 consists of 15 residues. Germline V gene sequence: CDR1 SEHNR, CDR2 FQNEAQ (reference sequence). Trimming took off 1 base at V and 1 base at J, with 10 bases between the two ends. This sequence joins TRBV7-9 and TRBJ1-1; D might be TRBD1 (5 bases). Source material: peripheral blood. The receptor was derived from a human donor in a cohort sampled during active COVID-19. CDR3 DNA sequence: TGTGCCAGCAGCTTAGAGGCAGGGCGGAACACTGAAGCTTTCTTT. It codes for CASSLEAGRNTEAFF.